This T cell receptor (beta chain) was obtained from a study of blood T cell repertoires in COVID-19. The protocol was immunoSEQ multiplex PCR, while the TCRdb copy is restricted to in-frame clones and leaves out a portion. Of 70,000 or so clones listed, around 87% are singletons. Germline assignment: CDR1 LNHDA and CDR2 SQIVND (reference sequence). After removal of 5 bases from V and 11 bases from J, the junction contained 9 bases not matched to a gene. This CDR3 is 13 amino acids long. The chain employs TRBV19 and TRBJ1-5; 7 bases align to TRBD1. The sequence was obtained from a woman between 18 and 30 years old with acute or convalescent COVID-19. The sample comprised peripheral blood. DNA of the CDR3: TGTGCCAGTAGTGGAGAGACAGGGACCACCCAGCATTTT. It codes for CASSGETGTTQHF.